A single sample is the source of the 20 T cell receptor beta chains below, sequenced in a study of T cells in Graves' hyperthyroidism and ophthalmopathy. Authors of the study amplified TCR beta CDR3 regions from RNA transcripts. The primer set for the first-round RT-PCR of the TCR CDR3 was HTBI. TCRdb re-called the multiplex PCR reads with MiXCR, one entry per CDR3 protein. The table records approximately 560,000 distinct CDR3 sequences, just over 45% of them present only once. Material: peripheral blood or thyroid tissue (not recorded which). These receptors all stem from a woman under 30 with Graves' hyperthyroidism.

This clonotype has a handful of counts. The chain combines TRBV20-1 with TRBJ1-1, with D possibly being TRBD1 (6 bases). Trimming cost V 6 bases and J 5 bases, with 16 bases left between them. Germline CDR1 reads DFQATT; CDR2 reads SNEGSKA (reference sequence). This CDR3 contains 13 residues. The CDR3 loop is CSAVGGARTEAFF. The CDR3 DNA is TGCAGTGCAGTGGGGGGGGCGAGAACTGAAGCTTTCTTT.

This clonotype has at least ten counts. The chain recombines TRBV29-1 with TRBJ1-4; D gene unclear. Trimming removed 4 bases from V and 0 bases from J, with 12 bases in between. In germline, CDR1 is SQVTM, CDR2 ANQGSEA. This CDR3 has 15 amino acids. CDR3 loop: CSVAASLATNEKLFF. The CDR3 bases are TGCAGCGTTGCGGCCAGTCTAGCAACTAATGAAAAACTGTTTTTT.

Only a few counts were recorded for this clonotype. The chain is built from TRBV9 and TRBJ1-4, with D possibly being TRBD1 (6 bases). This CDR3 region has 16 residues. V gave up 2 bases and J gave up 2 bases, with 13 bases separating them. Germline V gene sequence: CDR1 SGDLS, CDR2 YYNGEE. CDR3 loop: CASSVSTGSTNEKLFF. CDR3 DNA: TGTGCCAGCAGCGTGTCAACAGGGTCTACTAATGAAAAACTGTTTTTT.

This rearrangement joins TRBV29-1 to TRBJ1-2; 12 nucleotides line up with TRBD1. Germline V CDR1 and CDR2: SQVTM, ANQGSEA. J gave up 0 bases and V 7 bases, and 6 bases lay outside the gene matches. The CDR3 runs to 15 residues. CDR3 in amino acids: CSAAGTGGSNYGYTF. The CDR3 DNA sequence: TGCAGCGCAGCCGGGACAGGGGGCTCTAACTATGGCTACACCTTC.

The chain joins TRBV7-9 to TRBJ1-6; tentative D call: TRBD1 (6 bases). V was cut by 4 bases and J by 5 bases, with 18 bases left in between. Germline CDR1 reads SEHNR; CDR2 reads FQNEAQ (reference sequence). The CDR3 is 17 amino acids. CDR3 in DNA: TGTGCCAGCAGCTCAGCCGGACCGGGGGCGCATAATTCACCCCTCCACTTT. It translates to CASSSAGPGAHNSPLHF.

The chain combines TRBV10-2 with TRBJ1-2; D call uncertain. From germline, CDR1 is WSHSY and CDR2 SAAADI. The CDR3 is 13 residues long. Trimming took off 7 bases at V and 7 bases at J, with 16 bases between the two ends. The CDR3 DNA follows: TGCGCCAGCACTGACGACCGATCCCTTGGCTACACCTTC. This codes for CASTDDRSLGYTF.

With regard to this clonotype: Possible read error: a much larger clone is one base away. The chain is built from TRBV7-9 and TRBJ2-5, with D unclear. This CDR3 is built from 13 residues. With 5 bases removed from V and 5 bases from J, the gap between germline ends came to 12 bases. In germline, CDR1 is SEHNR, CDR2 FQNEAQ (reference sequence). The CDR3, as DNA: TGTGCCAGCAGCCCTGACCCCACGGAGACCCAGTACTTC. Protein: CASSPDPTETQYF.

This clonotype has just a few counts. The chain recombines TRBV9 with TRBJ1-6; 11 nucleotides align to TRBD1. Germline CDR1 reads SGDLS; CDR2 reads YYNGEE. V was pared by 3 bases and J by 6 bases, with 8 bases of the junction left unmatched. The CDR3 extends over 17 amino acids. CDR3 sequence (DNA): TGTGCCAGCAGCGGATCAAGGACAGGGGGCCTTAATTCACCCCTCCACTTT. Translating gives CASSGSRTGGLNSPLHF.

The genes are TRBV19 and TRBJ1-1; D perhaps matches TRBD1 (5 bases). V lost 8 bases and J 4 bases, leaving 8 bases between the germline ends. Germline V CDR1 and CDR2: LNHDA, SQIVND (reference sequence). CDR3 size: 11 residues. This CDR3 reads CASGAVTEAFF. The CDR3 DNA reads TGTGCCAGTGGGGCGGTCACTGAAGCTTTCTTT.

In this sample, this clonotype turned up a few times. This chain joins TRBV6-5 and TRBJ1-2; D gene ambiguous. The germline V and J ends were trimmed by 5 bases and 6 bases, with 10 bases remaining between them. This CDR3 comprises 12 residues. Germline V gene lookup returns CDR1 MNHEY and CDR2 SVGAGI. CDR3 amino acids: CASSANQDGYTF. The CDR3 bases are TGTGCCAGCAGTGCGAACCAGGATGGCTACACCTTC.

This clonotype appeared once. The chain joins TRBV29-1 to TRBJ1-6, with D unclear. Germline CDR1 is SQVTM and CDR2 is ANQGSEA. The CDR3 totals 9 residues. The germline V and J ends were trimmed by 7 bases and 10 bases, with 5 bases remaining between them. The CDR3 sequence is CSAGSPLHF. The CDR3 DNA is TGCAGCGCCGGGTCACCCCTCCACTTT.

This clonotype was found a few times. This chain links TRBV5-5 with TRBJ1-5; D not certain. The CDR3 extends over 13 amino acids. Trimming removed 3 bases at V and 9 bases at J, with 13 bases between. Germline V lookup: CDR1 SGHKS, CDR2 YYEKEE (reference sequence). CDR3 amino acids: CASSSLDEGPQHF. DNA for the CDR3: TGTGCCAGCAGCTCCTTAGACGAAGGGCCCCAGCATTTT.

The chain recombines TRBV2 with TRBJ1-1, with TRBD1 matching over 7 bases. The CDR3 is 15 amino acids. Germline V gene lookup returns CDR1 SNHLY and CDR2 FYNNEI. Losses at the gene ends were 6 bases for V and 5 bases for J; bases not matched to a gene: 12. Here the CDR3 DNA reads TGTGCCAGCAGCCTTGAGGGGGCGCTAGGAACTGAAGCTTTCTTT. Its protein is CASSLEGALGTEAFF.

The chain joins TRBV19 to TRBJ1-2; TRBD1 is a possible D gene (6 bases). Germline-derived CDR1 and CDR2 are LNHDA and SQIVND (reference sequence). V was pared by 10 bases and J by 8 bases, with 17 bases between. CDR3 size: 12 residues. The CDR3 reads CAISRGRGGYTF. The CDR3 DNA sequence: TGTGCCATCTCCAGGGGAAGGGGCGGCTACACCTTC.

The chain uses TRBV7-3 and TRBJ1-3; no reliable D call. CDR1 and CDR2 from the germline V gene are SGHTA and FQGTGA. V was trimmed by 3 bases and J by 3 bases, leaving 15 bases between them. This CDR3 is built from 16 residues. CDR3 bases: TGTGCCAGCAGCTTGGCCGGGGTGGTCCATGGAAACACCATATATTTT. Amino acids: CASSLAGVVHGNTIYF.

This clonotype turned up a few times. The rearrangement uses TRBV7-3 and TRBJ2-2; tentatively, D is TRBD1 or TRBD2 (5 bases each). The CDR3 length is 16 residues. V was clipped by 3 bases and J by 0 bases, with 11 bases between them. CDR1 is SGHTA, CDR2 FQGTGA, per germline. The CDR3 bases are TGTGCCAGCAGCTTGGTTGGGGGTCCGAACACCGGGGAGCTGTTTTTT. It encodes CASSLVGGPNTGELFF.

This sequence joins TRBV24-1 and TRBJ2-5; 8 bases are a match to TRBD1. Germline assignment: CDR1 KGHDR and CDR2 SFDVKD. V dropped 5 bases and J dropped 0; count of bases not matched to a gene: 10. The CDR3 has 17 residues. The CDR3 loop reads CATSATGTGPYQETQYF. CDR3 in DNA: TGTGCCACCAGTGCGACAGGGACAGGACCGTACCAAGAGACCCAGTACTTC.

In this sample, this clonotype turned up once. J is TRBJ2-7 and V is TRBV7-2, with 10 bases fitting TRBD2. Unmatched junction bases numbered 8, after V lost 5 bases and J lost 7 bases. The CDR3 totals 14 residues. Looked up from germline, CDR1 is SGHTA and CDR2 is FQGNSA. The CDR3 sequence is CASSVPGLAREQYF. CDR3 DNA sequence: TGTGCCAGCAGCGTACCGGGACTAGCGAGGGAGCAGTACTTC.

For this clonotype: Being one base from a much bigger clone, this may be a read error. V gene TRBV15 combines with J gene TRBJ2-2; 11 nucleotides match TRBD1. The germline V gene has CDR1 LNHNV and CDR2 YYDKDF (reference sequence). The ends lost 4 bases at V and 4 bases at J; junction bases unmatched: 2. The CDR3 has 15 amino acids. The CDR3 nucleotides are TGTGCCACCAGCAAGGGACAGGGGGGCACCGGGGAGCTGTTTTTT. Amino acids: CATSKGQGGTGELFF.

Only a few counts were recorded for this clonotype. One junction end does not reproduce the germline sequence, and a read error may be involved. The gene calls are TRBV7-9 and TRBJ2-7; a possible D gene is TRBD1 (5 bases). This CDR3 is 12 amino acids long. The germline CDR1 and CDR2 sequences are SEHNR and FQNEAQ (reference sequence). The CDR3 protein is CASSSQGYEQCF. Written as DNA, the CDR3 is TGTGCCAGCAGCTCCCAGGGCTACGAGCAGTGCTTC.